Shown below are 2 T cell receptor beta chains from a single sample sequenced in a study of cytotoxic CD8 clonotypes in ibrutinib-treated CLL. Generated by immunoSEQ multiplex PCR, the TCRdb table keeps only in-frame clones and is missing some. Of fewer than 150,000 clones detected, approximately 80% appear once; the ten largest clones hold roughly 3.3%. The sequences come from PBMCs, collected after 24 months of ibrutinib treatment. The receptor set was obtained from a human donor with chronic lymphocytic leukemia.

CDR3 residues: CATSRTGGDQPQHF. In DNA, the CDR3 is TGTGCCACCAGCAGGACAGGGGGCGATCAGCCCCAGCATTTT. The chain joins TRBV15 to TRBJ1-5; 10 nucleotides align to TRBD1. Trimming cost V 3 bases and J 5 bases; bases outside gene matches: 1. Germline CDR1 is LNHNV and CDR2 is YYDKDF (reference sequence). The CDR3 is 14 residues long.

The gene calls are TRBV7-3 and TRBJ1-1, with 8 nucleotides matching TRBD1. The CDR3 length is 14 residues. Germline V gives CDR1 SGHTA, CDR2 FQGTGA. The V and J ends lost 1 base and 6 bases, in that order; junction bases with no gene match: 4. The CDR3 here is CASSLRQGYSEAFF. The CDR3 DNA reads TGTGCCAGCAGCTTAAGACAGGGGTATTCTGAAGCTTTCTTT. The full variable domain, in which reference TRBV7-3 and TRBJ1-1 provide the parts outside the CDR3, is GAGVSQTPSNKVTEKGKYVELRCDPISGHTALYWYRQSLGQGPEFLIYFQGTGAADDSGLPNDRFFAVRPEGSVSTLKIQRTERGDSAVYLCASSLRQGYSEAFFGQGTRLTVV.